This entry lists 32 T cell receptor beta chains sequenced from one sample in a study of blood T cell repertoires in COVID-19 (dated by TCRdb to about 2020). Libraries were prepared through the immunoSEQ multiplex PCR assay. TCRdb stores this immuneACCESS table with in-frame sequences only. Part of the clones is absent; in the studies checked, under half of the shortfall reflects unresolved V genes, and no reason is known for the rest. The sample table shows 300,000 to 350,000 clones, and 70% to 90% are seen once. The ten most abundant clones make up about 4% of the sample. Specimen: PBMCs or T cells enriched from blood (not recorded which). The receptors stem from a woman between 40 and 55 years old with acute COVID-19.

The V gene is TRBV5-4, the J gene TRBJ1-2, with 9 bases that match TRBD1. This CDR3 has 13 amino acids. Germline assignment: CDR1 SGHNT and CDR2 YYREEE (reference sequence). Unmatched junction bases numbered 2, after V lost 5 bases and J lost 3 bases. The CDR3 region is CASRRDRDYGYTF. CDR3 nucleotide sequence: TGTGCCAGCAGGCGGGACAGGGACTATGGCTACACCTTC.

The V and J genes are TRBV7-8 and TRBJ2-5; the match to TRBD2 covers 11 bases. The germline V gene encodes CDR1 SGHVS and CDR2 FQNEAQ. The CDR3 sequence is 15 residues long. V trimming: 5 bases; J trimming: 4 bases; junction bases outside the gene matches: 6. CDR3 protein: CASSLSGRGGETQYF. The CDR3 nucleotides read TGTGCCAGCAGCCTTAGCGGGAGGGGTGGAGAGACCCAGTACTTC.

The table lists this clone with many counts. The chain is built from TRBV27 and TRBJ2-3, with D possibly matching TRBD2 (6 bases). The germline V and J ends were trimmed by 1 base and 5 bases, with 22 bases remaining between them. CDR3 length: 18 amino acids. The germline CDR1 and CDR2 sequences are MNHEY and SMNVEV (reference sequence). CDR3 protein: CASSLFAGGAGGLDTQYF. The CDR3 region has the DNA TGTGCCAGCAGTTTATTCGCTGGCGGGGCCGGGGGTTTAGATACGCAGTATTTT.

The DNA of the CDR3 is TGTGCCAGCAGTTTACCACGACAGGGTAGGACTCTTAATCAGCCCCAGCATTTT. The encoded protein is CASSLPRQGRTLNQPQHF. V is TRBV28 and J is TRBJ1-5, with 7 bases aligning to TRBD1. The CDR3 has 18 residues. Germline CDR1 MDHEN, CDR2 SYDVKM. The ends lost 2 bases at V and 4 bases at J; junction bases unmatched: 14.

The V and J genes are TRBV27 and TRBJ2-1; 7 bases are a match to TRBD2. V was pared by 7 bases and J by 6 bases, with 6 bases of the junction left unmatched. The CDR3 loop spans 13 amino acids. Germline V CDR1 and CDR2: MNHEY, SMNVEV (reference sequence). CDR3 coding DNA: TGTGCCAGCACTGGCGGACTAGGCAATGAGCAGTTCTTC. Its translation: CASTGGLGNEQFF.

The chain employs TRBV7-2 and TRBJ2-5, with 8 bases identical to TRBD2. V lost 5 bases to trimming and J lost 4 bases; unmatched junction nucleotides: 6. CDR3 size: 14 residues. The germline CDR1 and CDR2 sequences are SGHTA and FQGNSA. The DNA of the CDR3 is TGTGCCAGCAGCCCCAGACTAGCGTCAGAGACCCAGTACTTC. Translation: CASSPRLASETQYF.

The chain links TRBV19 to TRBJ1-5; 8 bases fit TRBD1. The CDR3 runs 14 residues. V gave up 6 bases and J gave up 2 bases; unmatched junction bases: 3. In germline, CDR1 is LNHDA, CDR2 SQIVND (reference sequence). The CDR3 spells CASRMTGGNQPQHF. The DNA for the CDR3 is TGTGCCAGTAGGATGACAGGGGGCAATCAGCCCCAGCATTTT.

This clone was recorded once. The genes are TRBV28 and TRBJ1-5, with D possibly being TRBD1 (5 bases). The germline V gene has CDR1 MDHEN and CDR2 SYDVKM. CDR3 length: 17 residues. V was clipped by 4 bases and J by 0 bases, with 16 bases between them. CDR3 amino acids: CASSSPTEFYSNQPQHF. The CDR3 DNA reads TGTGCCAGCAGTTCGCCGACAGAATTCTATAGCAATCAGCCCCAGCATTTT. The full variable domain, completed using reference TRBV28 and TRBJ1-5, is DVKVTQSSRYLVKRTGEKVFLECVQDMDHENMFWYRQDPGLGLRLIYFSYDVKMKEKGDIPEGYSVSREKKERFSLILESASTNQTSMYLCASSSPTEFYSNQPQHFGDGTRLSIL.

The J gene is TRBJ2-1, the V gene TRBV12-3 or TRBV12-4; the D gene is possibly TRBD2 (6 bases). The CDR3 has 13 residues. V was clipped by 1 base and J by 8 bases, with 9 bases between them. Written as DNA, the CDR3 is TGTGCCAGCAGTTTAGTCGGAGGGGATGAGCAGTTCTTC. Protein: CASSLVGGDEQFF.

The CDR3 region is CASRLGTPGQGATEAFF. The CDR3 nucleotides read TGTGCAAGTCGCTTAGGTACCCCGGGACAGGGGGCCACTGAAGCTTTCTTT. The chain is built from TRBV12-2 and TRBJ1-1; the DNA was not used to check the table's D call, TRBD1. TRBV12-2 is termed a pseudogene. The CDR3 has 17 residues.

The chain has TRBV29-1 and TRBJ2-3, with a possible D match to TRBD1 (6 bases). V was cut by 6 bases and J by 4 bases, with 11 bases left in between. CDR3 length: 12 amino acids. CDR1 is SQVTM and CDR2 is ANQGSEA in the germline V gene. The DNA of the CDR3 is TGCAGCGTCCCGAACAGGGCAGATACGCAGTATTTT. Translated: CSVPNRADTQYF.

The V and J genes are TRBV6-5 and TRBJ2-3, with 7 bases fitting TRBD2. Germline loops: CDR1 MNHEY, CDR2 SVGAGI. J lost 0 bases, V lost 6 bases, and 3 bases had no gene match. The CDR3 extends over 14 amino acids. The CDR3: CASRRAGSTDTQYF. The DNA for the CDR3 is TGTGCCAGCAGGCGAGCGGGGAGCACAGATACGCAGTATTTT.

The chain employs TRBV7-9 and TRBJ1-1; D gene unclear. The CDR3 loop spans 13 amino acids. Trimming pared 2 bases from V and 5 bases from J, leaving 9 bases between. Per the germline V gene, CDR1 is SEHNR and CDR2 is FQNEAQ (reference sequence). CDR3 residues: CASSLKGGTEAFF. CDR3 in DNA: TGTGCCAGCAGCTTAAAAGGAGGGACTGAAGCTTTCTTT. The complete variable domain, with remaining parts taken from reference TRBV7-9 and TRBJ1-1, reads DTGVSQNPRHKITKRGQNVTFRCDPISEHNRLYWYRQTLGQGPEFLTYFQNEAQLEKSRLLSDRFSAERPKGSFSTLEIQRTEQGDSAMYLCASSLKGGTEAFFGQGTRLTVV.

V and J are TRBV6-5 and TRBJ1-4; 8 bases line up with TRBD1. This CDR3 comprises 14 residues. Germline V lookup: CDR1 MNHEY, CDR2 SVGAGI. J was trimmed by 10 bases and V by 7 bases; bases with no gene match: 11. This chain's CDR3 is CASNVQGGMGKLFF. CDR3 DNA: TGTGCCAGCAATGTACAGGGGGGAATGGGAAAACTGTTTTTT.

The V gene is TRBV7-9, the J gene TRBJ2-6, with D perhaps TRBD1 (6 bases). This CDR3 has 16 amino acids. The V end lost 5 bases, the J end lost 0 bases, and 11 bases lay between the germline ends. Germline V lookup: CDR1 SEHNR, CDR2 FQNEAQ (reference sequence). CDR3 region: CASSRDIPSGANVLTF. The CDR3 bases are TGTGCCAGCAGCAGGGACATTCCCTCTGGGGCCAACGTCCTGACTTTC.

The chain employs TRBV7-2 and TRBJ1-1; perhaps TRBD1 as D (5 bases). Between the trimmed V and J ends, which lost 1 base and 9 bases, there was a span of 12 bases. The germline V gene has CDR1 SGHTA and CDR2 FQGNSA. The CDR3 covers 13 residues. CDR3 nucleotide sequence: TGTGCCAGCAGCTTAGGTGGGGCAGTCCAAGCTTTCTTT. Its translation: CASSLGGAVQAFF.

V usage is TRBV12-3 or TRBV12-4 and J usage is TRBJ2-7, with a possible D match to TRBD1 (6 bases). Deletions cut 7 bases from V and 6 bases from J, with 16 bases between. This CDR3 has 13 amino acids. The CDR3 loop is CASTLGTFREQYF. Written as DNA, the CDR3 is TGTGCCAGCACCCTCGGGACATTCCGCGAGCAGTACTTC.

The chain uses TRBV12-3 or TRBV12-4 and TRBJ2-7, with D perhaps matching TRBD1 (5 bases). V lost 5 bases and J 4 bases, leaving 12 bases between the germline ends. The CDR3 extends over 13 amino acids. Written as DNA, the CDR3 is TGTGCCAGCAGTCGACAGTATCCGTACGAGCAGTACTTC. Protein sequence: CASSRQYPYEQYF.

The rearrangement joins TRBV2 to TRBJ2-1; D is possibly TRBD2 (7 bases). The CDR3 contains 14 residues. V lost 6 bases and J 6 bases, leaving 15 bases between the germline ends. Looked up from germline, CDR1 is SNHLY and CDR2 is FYNNEI. CDR3 DNA: TGTGCCAGCAGCCGCCGGGGGGCCGGCAATGAGCAGTTCTTC. Protein sequence: CASSRRGAGNEQFF.

This clone has just one count. The chain uses TRBV19 and TRBJ1-2; 11 positions agree with TRBD1. The junction had 5 bases not matched to a gene; V was cut back by 6 bases and J by 5 bases. The CDR3 length is 14 residues. Germline V gives CDR1 LNHDA, CDR2 SQIVND (reference sequence). This CDR3 is CASRDRGRFYGYTF. The CDR3 DNA reads TGTGCCAGTAGGGACAGGGGGCGCTTTTATGGCTACACCTTC.

The chain has TRBV4-2 and TRBJ2-3; maybe TRBD2 (5 bases). Germline loops: CDR1 LGHNA, CDR2 YNFKEQ. Trimming took off 1 base at V and 0 bases at J, with 11 bases between the two ends. The CDR3 has 16 amino acids. The CDR3 spells CASSQADSQSTDTQYF. CDR3 DNA sequence: TGTGCCAGCAGCCAAGCGGACTCCCAGAGCACAGATACGCAGTATTTT.

This chain joins TRBV4-2 and TRBJ1-2; tentatively, D is TRBD1 (5 bases). V was clipped by 0 bases and J by 4 bases, with 15 bases between them. The CDR3 is 16 amino acids. The germline gives CDR1 LGHNA, CDR2 YNFKEQ. The CDR3 loop is CASSQESLDTAYGYTF. CDR3 DNA sequence: TGTGCCAGCAGCCAAGAGAGTCTGGACACGGCCTATGGCTACACCTTC.

The V call is TRBV19, the J call TRBJ2-3; TRBD2 aligns across 13 bases. The CDR3 extends over 14 amino acids. The V gene's germline CDR1 is LNHDA and CDR2 SQIVND (reference sequence). With V trimmed by 5 bases and J by 11 bases, 7 bases remained unmatched. As DNA, the CDR3 is TGTGCCAGTAGTCCCCGACTAGCGGGGGGTGAGCAGTATTTT. Translating it yields CASSPRLAGGEQYF.

The CDR3 region has the DNA TGTGCCAGCTCCCCGACAGGAAACTTGAACACTGAAGCTTTCTTT. Encoded protein: CASSPTGNLNTEAFF. The chain has TRBV18 and TRBJ1-1; possibly TRBD1 for D (6 bases). Trimming shortened V by 6 bases and J by 0 bases, and 14 bases separated the two germline ends. The CDR3 is 15 residues long. In germline, CDR1 is KGHSH, CDR2 LQKENI. Looking up the rest from reference TRBV18 and TRBJ1-1 gives the full variable domain: NAGVMQNPRHLVRRRGQEARLRCSPMKGHSHVYWYRQLPEEGLKFMVYLQKENIIDESGMPKERFSAEFPKEGPSILRIQQVVRGDSAAYFCASSPTGNLNTEAFFGQGTRLTVV.

V is TRBV19 and J is TRBJ2-5; unclear D gene. Trimming removed 2 bases from V and 4 bases from J, with 2 bases in between. This CDR3 is 11 amino acids long. Germline V CDR1 and CDR2: LNHDA, SQIVND (reference sequence). Written as DNA, the CDR3 is TGTGCCAGTAGTATACGAGAGACCCAGTACTTC. Translated, it gives CASSIRETQYF.

The chain uses TRBV18 and TRBJ1-2; 7 bases line up with TRBD1. Trimming at V came to 2 bases and at J to 4 bases, leaving 7 bases not matched to a gene. CDR1 is KGHSH, CDR2 LQKENI, per germline. CDR3 length: 15 residues. CDR3 nucleotide sequence: TGTGCCAGCTCACCATTCCAGGGGGAAAGCTATGGCTACACCTTC. This codes for CASSPFQGESYGYTF.

The J gene is TRBJ2-1, the V gene TRBV12-1; TRBD1 was called by the table and not checked on the DNA. TRBV12-1 is given as a pseudogene. The CDR3 spans 16 residues. The CDR3 loop is CASTLWDRGFYNEQFF. CDR3 bases: TGTGCCAGCACCCTCTGGGACAGGGGGTTCTACAATGAGCAGTTCTTC.

This rearrangement joins TRBV5-1 to TRBJ2-1; no reliable D call. The CDR3 is made up of 12 amino acids. V lost 4 bases, J lost 6 bases, and 8 bases lay in between. Germline lookup yields CDR1 SGHRS and CDR2 YFSETQ. The DNA for the CDR3 is TGCGCCAGCAGCCTACCGCCCAATGAGCAGTTCTTC. The encoded protein is CASSLPPNEQFF.

The J gene is TRBJ2-7, the V gene TRBV11-2; 12 nucleotides align to TRBD1. Germline V lookup: CDR1 SGHAT, CDR2 FQNNGV. CDR3 length: 16 residues. Germline trimming cut 3 bases from V and 6 bases from J; bases unmatched to any gene: 9. The DNA of the CDR3 is TGTGCCAGCAGCTTCGCCGGGACAGGGGGCCTTCGCGAGCAGTACTTC. As protein: CASSFAGTGGLREQYF.

This rearrangement joins TRBV4-2 to TRBJ2-7; 9 bases fit TRBD1. CDR1 LGHNA and CDR2 YNFKEQ come from the germline V gene. Germline trimming cut 0 bases from V and 7 bases from J; bases unmatched to any gene: 13. The CDR3 is 17 residues long. CDR3 DNA: TGTGCCAGCAGCCAAGAATATGAGGTACAGGGGGCAGGAGAGCAGTACTTC. It encodes CASSQEYEVQGAGEQYF.

The chain joins TRBV7-9 to TRBJ2-7; 7 nucleotides agree with TRBD2. The CDR3 consists of 16 residues. Germline-derived CDR1 and CDR2 are SEHNR and FQNEAQ (reference sequence). Trimming removed 7 bases from V and 2 bases from J; junction bases left unmatched: 14. The CDR3 loop is CASTETSGGVPYEQYF. Here the CDR3 DNA reads TGTGCCAGCACCGAAACCTCGGGAGGAGTCCCCTACGAGCAGTACTTC.

In its sample, this clone was seen a few times. The chain uses TRBV19 and TRBJ2-7, with 7 positions matching TRBD2. The V gene end was trimmed by 7 bases and the J gene end by 3 bases; junction bases not matched to a gene: 12. Germline CDR1 reads LNHDA; CDR2 reads SQIVND (reference sequence). CDR3 size: 15 residues. The CDR3 region is CASKGGSPSNYEQYF. The CDR3 region has the DNA TGTGCCAGTAAGGGCGGGAGCCCCTCAAACTACGAGCAGTACTTC.